This T cell receptor (beta chain) emerged from a study of cytomegalovirus exposure and HLA in healthy donors. It was with 60 Vbeta and 13 Jbeta primers that the PCR ran. Using immunoSEQ multiplex PCR, the repertoire was profiled, and TCRdb retains in-frame clones only, with some absent. The sample lists approximately 200,000 clones, about 85% occurring once. V lost 4 bases, J lost 2 bases, and 10 bases stayed unmatched. CDR1 LNHDA and CDR2 SQIVND come from the germline V gene (reference sequence). CDR3 size: 16 residues. The sequence was collected from a human donor in good health. Sequences were obtained from PBMCs. V and J are TRBV19 and TRBJ1-2, with 7 bases aligning to TRBD1. Here the CDR3 reads CASSRRDSQINYGYTF. Here the CDR3 DNA reads TGTGCCAGTAGTAGAAGGGACAGCCAGATCAACTATGGCTACACCTTC.